Following are 5 T cell receptor beta chains from one sample sequenced in a study of blood T cell repertoires in COVID-19. Libraries were prepared by immunoSEQ multiplex PCR; TCRdb keeps only in-frame clonotypes and omits some of them. Of 150,000 to 200,000 clones listed, 82% are singletons. The sequencing sample was made of peripheral blood. The receptors shown here come from an elderly woman with active or convalescent COVID-19.

This chain connects TRBV6-5 to TRBJ2-7, with TRBD1 matching 7 bases. Germline V gives CDR1 MNHEY, CDR2 SVGAGI. CDR3 size: 12 residues. V lost 5 bases, J lost 3 bases, and 1 base stayed unmatched. CDR3 amino acids: CASSRDSYEQYF. CDR3 sequence (DNA): TGTGCCAGCAGTCGGGACAGCTACGAGCAGTACTTC.

V is TRBV5-1 and J is TRBJ1-1, with 10 nucleotides matching TRBD1. CDR3 size: 13 residues. Germline CDR1 and CDR2: SGHRS and YFSETQ. V lost 5 bases and J lost 7; bases outside the gene matches: 5. CDR3 DNA sequence: TGCGCCAGCAGTTGGGACAGGGGATTTGAAGCTTTCTTT. Residues: CASSWDRGFEAFF.

The rearrangement joins TRBV5-1 to TRBJ2-7, with 11 bases matching TRBD2. Trimming removed 5 bases from V and 2 bases from J; junction bases left unmatched: 6. Germline-derived CDR1 and CDR2 are SGHRS and YFSETQ. The CDR3 has 15 amino acids. Written as DNA, the CDR3 is TGCGCCAGCAGAGAGGGACTAGCGGAAACCTACGAGCAGTACTTC. Translating it yields CASREGLAETYEQYF.

Worth noting for this clone: The junction does not match germline at one end; this may be a read error. The V and J genes are TRBV6-1 and TRBJ2-7, with 7 bases lining up with TRBD1. The CDR3 length is 12 residues. Germline V gene data show CDR1 as MNHNS and CDR2 as SASEGT. The CDR3: CASSDRLGTDDF. DNA for the CDR3: TGTGCCAGCAGTGACCGGCTAGGGACAGACGACTTC.

The chain recombines TRBV4-2 with TRBJ1-1, with a weak D call TRBD1 (5 bases). This CDR3 comprises 16 residues. From germline, CDR1 is LGHNA and CDR2 YNFKEQ. The V gene lost 1 base and the J gene lost 5 bases, with 17 bases spanning the gap. The CDR3 region is CASSQGTGTTVTEAFF. The CDR3 nucleotides are TGTGCCAGCAGCCAAGGTACCGGGACTACGGTTACTGAAGCTTTCTTT.